The rows below give T cell receptor beta chains drawn from one sample of a study of OX40 agonist ivuxolimab in advanced cancers. Only in-frame clones appear in the TCRdb table, and some are missing; sequencing was by immunoSEQ multiplex PCR. Seen here are tens of thousands of clones, 88% observed once, and the top ten hold about 0.73%. The sample consisted of CD4+ or CD8+ T cells sorted from blood, taken in a trial of the OX40 agonist ivuxolimab. All receptors derive from an adult with an advanced solid tumor such as melanoma, head and neck, liver or kidney cancer. The CDR3 runs from the conserved cysteine through the conserved F or W. The order of the fields is CDR3 protein, CDR3 DNA, V gene, J gene, clone size, D gene. The D gene is left open where the match is weak. Size values are once, few and many counts, or a class for expanded clones, and some rows have none.

CDR3 protein: CASSPGESGNQPQHF
CDR3 DNA: TGCGCCAGCAGCCCCGGCGAAAGCGGCAATCAGCCCCAGCATTTT
V gene: TRBV5-1
J gene: TRBJ1-5
clone size: NA
D gene: NA

CDR3 protein: CASSLGRTTANYGYTF
CDR3 DNA: TGTGCCAGCAGCTTGGGCAGGACTACCGCTAACTATGGCTACACCTTC
V gene: TRBV5-6
J gene: TRBJ1-2
clone size: NA
D gene: NA

CDR3 protein: CASSFRGDQPQHF
CDR3 DNA: TGTGCCAGCAGCTTCAGGGGAGATCAGCCCCAGCATTTT
V gene: TRBV7-9
J gene: TRBJ1-5
clone size: NA
D gene: NA

CDR3 protein: CASSSGAYEQYF
CDR3 DNA: TGTGCCAGCAGCTCTGGGGCCTACGAGCAGTACTTC
V gene: TRBV5-6
J gene: TRBJ2-7
clone size: NA
D gene: NA

CDR3 protein: CASSPGTGRGGYEQYF
CDR3 DNA: TGTGCCAGCAGCCCAGGCACGGGAAGGGGGGGTTACGAGCAGTACTTC
V gene: TRBV7-2
J gene: TRBJ2-7
clone size: few
D gene: NA

CDR3 protein: CSVATSGVAGELFF
CDR3 DNA: TGCAGCGTGGCGACTAGCGGGGTGGCCGGGGAGCTGTTTTTT
V gene: TRBV29-1
J gene: TRBJ2-2
clone size: NA
D gene: TRBD2

CDR3 protein: CASSLGSLGTQYF
CDR3 DNA: TGTGCCAGCAGCTTAGGGAGCTTAGGTACGCAGTATTTT
V gene: TRBV7-9
J gene: TRBJ2-3
clone size: NA
D gene: NA

CDR3 protein: CASSLGQTRNTGELFF
CDR3 DNA: TGCGCCAGCAGCTTGGGACAGACACGGAACACCGGGGAGCTGTTTTTT
V gene: TRBV5-1
J gene: TRBJ2-2
clone size: NA
D gene: NA

CDR3 protein: CASSQDNGGYSYNEQFF
CDR3 DNA: TGCGCCAGCAGCCAAGATAATGGCGGGTACTCCTACAATGAGCAGTTCTTC
V gene: TRBV4-3
J gene: TRBJ2-1
clone size: NA
D gene: NA

CDR3 protein: CAISDRQYNTEAFF
CDR3 DNA: TGTGCCATCAGTGATCGGCAGTACAACACTGAAGCTTTCTTT
V gene: TRBV10-3
J gene: TRBJ1-1
clone size: NA
D gene: NA

CDR3 protein: CASRAFVGGPGNQPQHF
CDR3 DNA: TGCGCCAGCAGAGCCTTTGTAGGGGGCCCGGGCAATCAGCCCCAGCATTTT
V gene: TRBV10-1
J gene: TRBJ1-5
clone size: NA
D gene: TRBD1

CDR3 protein: CASSSTYEQYF
CDR3 DNA: TGTGCCAGCAGTTCGACCTACGAGCAGTACTTC
V gene: TRBV27
J gene: TRBJ2-7
clone size: NA
D gene: NA

CDR3 protein: CASSDLGQFDEKLFF
CDR3 DNA: TGTGCCAGCAGTGACCTTGGACAGTTTGATGAAAAACTGTTTTTT
V gene: TRBV6-4
J gene: TRBJ1-4
clone size: NA
D gene: NA

CDR3 protein: CASRPMGTGELFF
CDR3 DNA: TGCGCCAGCCGCCCGATGGGCACCGGGGAGCTGTTTTTT
V gene: TRBV5-1
J gene: TRBJ2-2
clone size: once
D gene: NA

CDR3 protein: CASSLKGLAGLSSYNEQFF
CDR3 DNA: TGTGCCAGCAGCTTAAAGGGACTAGCGGGGCTGAGCTCCTACAATGAGCAGTTCTTC
V gene: TRBV11-1
J gene: TRBJ2-1
clone size: few
D gene: TRBD2

CDR3 protein: CASSPTGPEAFF
CDR3 DNA: TGCGCCAGCAGCCCGACAGGCCCTGAAGCTTTCTTT
V gene: TRBV5-1
J gene: TRBJ1-1
clone size: NA
D gene: NA

CDR3 protein: CASSLLGNTGELFF
CDR3 DNA: TGTGCCAGCAGTTTACTAGGGAATACCGGGGAGCTGTTTTTT
V gene: TRBV27
J gene: TRBJ2-2
clone size: NA
D gene: NA

CDR3 protein: CASSRGGVSDTQYF
CDR3 DNA: TGTGCCAGCAGCAGAGGCGGGGTGTCAGATACGCAGTATTTT
V gene: TRBV7-9
J gene: TRBJ2-3
clone size: once
D gene: NA

CDR3 protein: CASSAVGGTGTDTQYF
CDR3 DNA: TGTGCCAGCAGCGCAGTGGGGGGAACCGGCACAGATACGCAGTATTTT
V gene: TRBV9
J gene: TRBJ2-3
clone size: NA
D gene: NA

CDR3 protein: CASSPPAGQETQYF
CDR3 DNA: TGTGCCAGCTCACCACCTGCGGGCCAAGAGACCCAGTACTTC
V gene: TRBV18
J gene: TRBJ2-5
clone size: NA
D gene: NA

CDR3 protein: CASSLRQGLGNIQYF
CDR3 DNA: TGTGCCAGCAGCTTACGGCAGGGGTTGGGGAACATTCAGTACTTC
V gene: TRBV7-6
J gene: TRBJ2-4
clone size: once
D gene: NA

CDR3 protein: CASRGSISGNTIYF
CDR3 DNA: TGTGCCAGCAGAGGTTCTATCTCTGGAAACACCATATATTTT
V gene: TRBV6-5
J gene: TRBJ1-3
clone size: NA
D gene: NA

CDR3 protein: CASSGNRLGETQYF
CDR3 DNA: TGTGCCAGCAGTGGGAACAGGTTGGGAGAGACCCAGTACTTC
V gene: TRBV6-1
J gene: TRBJ2-5
clone size: NA
D gene: NA

CDR3 protein: CASSLVGPGYGYTF
CDR3 DNA: TGTGCCAGCAGCTTAGTAGGGCCTGGATATGGCTACACCTTC
V gene: TRBV7-2
J gene: TRBJ1-2
clone size: NA
D gene: NA

CDR3 protein: CASSPGETQYF
CDR3 DNA: TGTGCCAGCAGCCCAGGGGAGACCCAGTACTTC
V gene: TRBV7-9
J gene: TRBJ2-5
clone size: NA
D gene: NA

CDR3 protein: CASSESFRLTYEQYF
CDR3 DNA: TGTGCCAGCAGTGAAAGCTTCAGGCTTACCTACGAGCAGTACTTC
V gene: TRBV2
J gene: TRBJ2-7
clone size: NA
D gene: NA

CDR3 protein: CASSSGIKETQYF
CDR3 DNA: TGTGCCAGCAGTAGCGGGATTAAAGAGACCCAGTACTTC
V gene: TRBV11-2
J gene: TRBJ2-5
clone size: NA
D gene: TRBD2

CDR3 protein: CAWSVGAVHGYTF
CDR3 DNA: TGTGCCTGGAGTGTAGGGGCAGTGCATGGCTACACCTTC
V gene: TRBV30
J gene: TRBJ1-2
clone size: few
D gene: NA

CDR3 protein: CASSLGEVQPQHF
CDR3 DNA: TGTGCCAGCAGCCTCGGGGAAGTTCAGCCCCAGCATTTT
V gene: TRBV7-2
J gene: TRBJ1-5
clone size: NA
D gene: NA

CDR3 protein: CASSIMTGAGNTIYF
CDR3 DNA: TGTGCCAGCAGCATTATGACAGGGGCTGGAAACACCATATATTTT
V gene: TRBV7-8
J gene: TRBJ1-3
clone size: few
D gene: TRBD1

CDR3 protein: CASSLRQQETQYF
CDR3 DNA: TGTGCCAGCAGCTTAAGACAACAAGAGACCCAGTACTTC
V gene: TRBV7-3
J gene: TRBJ2-5
clone size: NA
D gene: NA

CDR3 protein: CASSPSGGRGQETQYF
CDR3 DNA: TGTGCCAGCAGCCCAAGCGGCGGGAGGGGGCAAGAGACCCAGTACTTC
V gene: TRBV9
J gene: TRBJ2-5
clone size: NA
D gene: TRBD2

CDR3 protein: CSVDGQGAYGYTF
CDR3 DNA: TGCAGCGTTGACGGACAGGGGGCATATGGCTACACCTTC
V gene: TRBV29-1
J gene: TRBJ1-2
clone size: NA
D gene: TRBD1

CDR3 protein: CASSPGRPDRGNEKLFF
CDR3 DNA: TGCGCCAGCAGCCCCGGGCGGCCGGACAGGGGAAATGAAAAACTGTTTTTT
V gene: TRBV4-3
J gene: TRBJ1-4
clone size: NA
D gene: TRBD1

CDR3 protein: CSVDSGRGINFNEQFF
CDR3 DNA: TGCAGCGTTGATTCGGGGCGAGGAATCAATTTCAATGAGCAGTTCTTC
V gene: TRBV29-1
J gene: TRBJ2-1
clone size: NA
D gene: NA

CDR3 protein: CASSPPSRGHEQYF
CDR3 DNA: TGTGCCAGCTCACCCCCTAGCAGGGGACACGAGCAGTACTTC
V gene: TRBV18
J gene: TRBJ2-7
clone size: NA
D gene: NA

CDR3 protein: CASSPVGGISAETQYF
CDR3 DNA: TGTGCCAGCAGCCCAGTTGGGGGGATCTCGGCGGAGACCCAGTACTTC
V gene: TRBV9
J gene: TRBJ2-5
clone size: NA
D gene: NA

CDR3 protein: CASHPGLHGRIFAYNEQFF
CDR3 DNA: TGTGCCAGCCACCCCGGACTTCACGGGAGGATCTTCGCCTACAATGAGCAGTTCTTC
V gene: TRBV27
J gene: TRBJ2-1
clone size: NA
D gene: TRBD2

CDR3 protein: CASSLETGGYEQYF
CDR3 DNA: TGTGCCAGCAGCTTAGAGACAGGGGGCTACGAGCAGTACTTC
V gene: TRBV11-2
J gene: TRBJ2-7
clone size: once
D gene: TRBD1

CDR3 protein: CASSLAGGAGYEQYF
CDR3 DNA: TGCGCCAGCAGCTTGGCTGGGGGCGCGGGCTACGAGCAGTACTTC
V gene: TRBV5-1
J gene: TRBJ2-7
clone size: NA
D gene: NA

CDR3 protein: CATSTRNEQFF
CDR3 DNA: TGTGCCACCAGCACGAGGAATGAGCAGTTCTTC
V gene: TRBV15
J gene: TRBJ2-1
clone size: NA
D gene: NA

CDR3 protein: CASKVTSGGLYEQYF
CDR3 DNA: TGTGCCAGCAAGGTAACTAGCGGGGGCCTTTACGAGCAGTACTTC
V gene: TRBV2
J gene: TRBJ2-7
clone size: NA
D gene: TRBD2

CDR3 protein: CASSLQGAMGYEQYF
CDR3 DNA: TGCGCCAGCAGCTTGCAGGGGGCCATGGGCTACGAGCAGTACTTC
V gene: TRBV5-1
J gene: TRBJ2-7
clone size: NA
D gene: TRBD1

CDR3 protein: CAWSRLNTEAFF
CDR3 DNA: TGTGCCTGGAGTAGGTTGAACACTGAAGCTTTCTTT
V gene: TRBV30
J gene: TRBJ1-1
clone size: few
D gene: NA

CDR3 protein: CSVDGAGGGRREQYF
CDR3 DNA: TGCAGCGTTGATGGAGCGGGAGGGGGGCGTAGGGAGCAGTACTTC
V gene: TRBV29-1
J gene: TRBJ2-7
clone size: NA
D gene: TRBD2

CDR3 protein: CASKQGFTEAFF
CDR3 DNA: TGTGCCAGCAAACAGGGATTCACGGAAGCTTTCTTT
V gene: TRBV25-1
J gene: TRBJ1-1
clone size: NA
D gene: NA

CDR3 protein: CASSLKPGNEQFF
CDR3 DNA: TGTGCCAGCAGCCTCAAACCGGGCAATGAGCAGTTCTTC
V gene: TRBV14
J gene: TRBJ2-1
clone size: once
D gene: NA